Shown below are 8 T cell receptor beta chains from a single sample sequenced in a study of blood T cell repertoires in COVID-19. The protocol was immunoSEQ multiplex PCR, while the TCRdb copy is restricted to in-frame clones and leaves out a portion. The sample has around 250,000 clones, approximately 80% seen once. Sequencing input: peripheral blood. The source is a man aged 25-40 years who had recovered from COVID-19.

This chain uses TRBV27 with TRBJ1-4; D ambiguous. The length of the CDR3 is 17 residues. Germline V gene sequence: CDR1 MNHEY, CDR2 SMNVEV (reference sequence). The ends were cut back, 5 bases at V and 0 bases at J, with 16 bases in the middle. The CDR3 is CASSLRAGGATNEKLFF. The CDR3 bases are TGTGCCAGCAGTCTCCGGGCGGGTGGAGCAACTAATGAAAAACTGTTTTTT.

V usage is TRBV29-1 and J usage is TRBJ2-5; TRBD2 matches 8 bases. CDR3 length: 15 residues. With V trimmed by 6 bases and J by 5 bases, 14 bases remained unmatched. Germline assignment: CDR1 SQVTM and CDR2 ANQGSEA. DNA for the CDR3: TGCAGCGTCGGCGTGCGGCGGGGGGCCGTTGAGACCCAGTACTTC. Amino acids: CSVGVRRGAVETQYF.

The genes are TRBV7-9 and TRBJ1-4, with TRBD1 matching over 7 bases. Per germline, CDR1 SEHNR and CDR2 FQNEAQ (reference sequence). Trimming took 4 bases from V and 4 from J; bases not matched to a gene: 18. The CDR3 contains 19 residues. The CDR3 DNA reads as TGTGCCAGCAGCTCACCGTCCTGGGACAGACACTCGGGTAATGAAAAACTGTTTTTT. Translation gives CASSSPSWDRHSGNEKLFF.

CDR3 nucleotide sequence: TGTGCCAGTAACGAGGCAGCGGGGGGGAACACCGGGGAGCTGTTTTTT. It translates to CASNEAAGGNTGELFF. The chain joins TRBV19 to TRBJ2-2; 9 bases are shared with TRBD2. V gave up 7 bases and J gave up 1 base; unmatched junction bases: 7. Germline lookup yields CDR1 LNHDA and CDR2 SQIVND (reference sequence). This CDR3 is built from 16 residues.

The V call is TRBV28, the J call TRBJ1-5; D remains ambiguous. Germline V gives CDR1 MDHEN, CDR2 SYDVKM. V lost 2 bases and J 8 bases, leaving 7 bases between the germline ends. The CDR3 covers 12 residues. CDR3 bases: TGTGCCAGCAGTTTAACCCGGGAGCCCCAGCATTTT. Amino acids: CASSLTREPQHF.

This clone has a single count. J is TRBJ2-1 and V is TRBV7-9, with TRBD1 matching over 9 bases. This CDR3 is built from 15 residues. Trimming removed 4 bases from V and 8 bases from J; junction bases left unmatched: 9. Germline loops: CDR1 SEHNR, CDR2 FQNEAQ (reference sequence). The CDR3, as DNA: TGTGCCAGCAGCTCCGGGACAGGGCGTCACGATGAGCAGTTCTTC. Its translation: CASSSGTGRHDEQFF. Together with reference TRBV7-9 and TRBJ2-1, the CDR3 gives the full variable domain: DTGVSQNPRHKITKRGQNVTFRCDPISEHNRLYWYRQTLGQGPEFLTYFQNEAQLEKSRLLSDRFSAERPKGSFSTLEIQRTEQGDSAMYLCASSSGTGRHDEQFFGPGTRLTVL.

This clone appeared a single time. The chain has TRBV27 and TRBJ1-1; D not resolved. This CDR3 has 14 residues. Germline CDR1 is MNHEY and CDR2 is SMNVEV (reference sequence). Between the trimmed V and J ends, which lost 8 bases and 1 base, there was a span of 14 bases. The CDR3 DNA follows: TGTGCCAGCCGGGAAGGTCGGTGGAACACTGAAGCTTTCTTT. Protein: CASREGRWNTEAFF.

The chain has TRBV6-5 and TRBJ2-7, with TRBD2 identical over 7 bases. From germline, CDR1 is MNHEY and CDR2 SVGAGI. CDR3 length: 13 amino acids. V lost 6 bases to trimming and J lost 6 bases; unmatched junction nucleotides: 8. CDR3 sequence (DNA): TGTGCCAGCAGCCTAACGGGGGGTGGCGAGCAGTACGTC. Amino acid sequence: CASSLTGGGEQYV.